This entry lists 12 T cell receptor beta chains sequenced from one sample in a study of vaccination effects on CD4 cells after COVID-19. Assay used: immunoSEQ multiplex PCR; TCRdb lists only in-frame clones, some missing. The sample holds under 40,000 clones, around 63% seen once. The antigens for these receptors are not known. It was after approximately 11 days of culture that CD4+ T cells were isolated. The sequenced sample was CD4+ T cells from PBMCs cultured without peptide, obtained before COVID-19 vaccination. The receptors come from a human donor who received a COVID-19 vaccine.

CDR3 sequence reads: CASSSARGQDYGYTF. The DNA for the CDR3 is TGTGCCAGCAGCTCAGCCAGAGGACAGGATTATGGCTACACCTTC. This rearrangement joins TRBV7-9 to TRBJ1-2, with 7 positions matching TRBD1. The V segment lost 4 bases and the J segment 5 bases; nucleotides outside the gene matches: 10. Germline V gene sequence: CDR1 SEHNR, CDR2 FQNEAQ (reference sequence). The CDR3 spans 15 residues.

This clone has a handful of counts. The CDR3 DNA reads as TGTGCCAGCTCACCCTCAACAGGGTTGGACTATGGCTACACCTTC. Its translation is CASSPSTGLDYGYTF. The chain is built from TRBV18 and TRBJ1-2, with D perhaps matching TRBD1 (6 bases). V was trimmed by 3 bases and J by 3 bases, leaving 14 bases between them. CDR3 length: 15 residues. Germline V gene sequence: CDR1 KGHSH, CDR2 LQKENI.

This rearrangement joins TRBV15 to TRBJ2-7; D remains unclear. This CDR3 has 13 amino acids. Trimming left V 0 bases short and J 4 bases short, with 7 bases between. CDR1 is LNHNV and CDR2 is YYDKDF in the germline V gene (reference sequence). The DNA of the CDR3 is TGTGCCACCAGCAGAGATTCGGGTTACGAGCAGTACTTC. It encodes CATSRDSGYEQYF.

V usage is TRBV7-6 and J usage is TRBJ1-5; TRBD1 might be the D (5 bases). The germline gives CDR1 SGHVS, CDR2 FNYEAQ. The CDR3 spans 12 residues. V was trimmed by 3 bases and J by 11 bases, leaving 11 bases between them. CDR3 amino acids: CASSFGLGAQHF. CDR3 bases: TGTGCCAGCAGCTTCGGTTTGGGGGCCCAGCATTTT.

The chain couples TRBV4-1 to TRBJ1-1; TRBD1 matches 7 bases. The CDR3 has 15 amino acids. Trimming at V came to 1 base and at J to 9 bases, leaving 11 bases not matched to a gene. Germline-derived CDR1 and CDR2 are MGHRA and YSYEKL. CDR3 sequence (DNA): TGCGCCAGCAGCCAAGCGGACTTTACAGGGGTAAAAGCTTTCTTT. It encodes CASSQADFTGVKAFF.

The table lists this clone with a count of one. V and J are TRBV11-2 and TRBJ1-5; D gene ambiguous. The V gene's germline CDR1 is SGHAT and CDR2 FQNNGV. V lost 1 base and J 9 bases, leaving 10 bases between the germline ends. This CDR3 is built from 13 residues. CDR3 DNA sequence: TGTGCCAGCAGCTTAGGGGCCGCCCGGCCCCAGCATTTT. As protein: CASSLGAARPQHF.

The rearrangement uses TRBV2 and TRBJ2-2; D possibly corresponds to TRBD2 (5 bases). Trimming cost V 7 bases and J 6 bases, with 15 bases left between them. The CDR3 contains 14 residues. CDR1 is SNHLY and CDR2 is FYNNEI in the germline V gene. The CDR3 DNA follows: TGTGCCAGCATGGTAGGACTCTCCCCCGGGGAGCTGTTTTTT. Translation: CASMVGLSPGELFF.

There are a few counts of this clone. The CDR3 spells CASSPPSSTDTQYF. In nucleotides, the CDR3 is TGTGCCAGCTCACCACCTTCATCCACAGATACGCAGTATTTT. The J gene is TRBJ2-3, the V gene TRBV18; the D is unclear. There are 14 residues in the CDR3. Deletions cut 0 bases from V and 2 bases from J, with 6 bases between. Germline CDR1 and CDR2: KGHSH and LQKENI.

CDR3 loop: CASSEFAGGTEAFF. In DNA form, the CDR3 reads TGTGCCAGCAGTGAATTTGCAGGGGGCACTGAAGCTTTCTTT. This sequence joins TRBV2 and TRBJ1-1, with 7 bases fitting TRBD1. This CDR3 has 14 amino acids. Trimming at V came to 2 bases and at J to 4 bases, leaving 4 bases not matched to a gene. Germline V gene lookup returns CDR1 SNHLY and CDR2 FYNNEI.

The J gene is TRBJ2-1, the V gene TRBV4-2, with TRBD1 matching 11 bases. The J segment lost 9 bases and the V segment lost 5 bases, leaving 9 bases of the junction unmatched. CDR1 is LGHNA, CDR2 YNFKEQ, per germline. The CDR3 runs 15 residues. This CDR3 reads CASSKGQGVGLEQFF. DNA of the CDR3: TGTGCCAGCAGCAAGGGACAGGGGGTAGGGCTTGAGCAGTTCTTC.

CDR3 region: CASSDDSSGANVLTF. CDR3 nucleotide sequence: TGTGCCAGCAGTGACGACAGCTCTGGGGCCAACGTCCTGACTTTC. V and J are TRBV6-4 and TRBJ2-6; D possibly corresponds to TRBD1 (5 bases). The CDR3 consists of 15 residues. Germline V lookup: CDR1 MRHNA, CDR2 SNTAGT. Trimming pared 2 bases from V and 0 bases from J, leaving 5 bases between.

The rearrangement uses TRBV7-2 and TRBJ2-3, with D possibly TRBD2 on 6 matching bases. CDR3 length: 16 amino acids. Per the germline V gene, CDR1 is SGHTA and CDR2 is FQGNSA. Trimming removed 1 base at V and 1 base at J, with 12 bases between. The chain's CDR3 is CASSLGGGGGTDTQYF. CDR3 coding DNA: TGTGCCAGCAGCTTAGGAGGCGGCGGGGGCACAGATACGCAGTATTTT. Filled out from reference TRBV7-2 and TRBJ2-3, the complete variable domain reads GAGVSQSPSNKVTEKGKDVELRCDPISGHTALYWYRQSLGQGLEFLIYFQGNSAPDKSGLPSDRFSAERTGGSVSTLTIQRTQQEDSAVYLCASSLGGGGGTDTQYFGPGTRLTVL.